The 10 T cell receptor beta chains reported below all come from one sample, sequenced in a study of blood T cell repertoires in COVID-19. The repertoire was sequenced with immunoSEQ multiplex PCR; TCRdb's copy has only in-frame clones and lacks some. The profile covers around 55,000 clones, with roughly nine tenths appearing a single time and approximately 6.2% taken by the ten largest. Sequenced: peripheral blood. The receptor set was obtained from a middle-aged man with acute or convalescent COVID-19.

The rearrangement links TRBV27 to TRBJ1-3; D remains unclear. The V gene lost 3 bases and the J gene lost 4 bases, with 10 bases spanning the gap. CDR3 size: 14 residues. Germline V gene sequence: CDR1 MNHEY, CDR2 SMNVEV (reference sequence). This chain's CDR3 is CASSFQAGGNTIYF. Here the CDR3 DNA reads TGTGCCAGCAGTTTCCAGGCGGGGGGAAACACCATATATTTT.

The chain couples TRBV5-1 to TRBJ2-6; D not resolved. CDR3 size: 15 residues. The V gene lost 1 base and the J gene lost 4 bases, with 9 bases spanning the gap. Germline loops: CDR1 SGHRS, CDR2 YFSETQ. The chain's CDR3 is CASSLIVTGANVLTF. In nucleotides, the CDR3 is TGCGCCAGCAGCTTGATAGTAACGGGGGCCAACGTCCTGACTTTC.

V usage is TRBV2 and J usage is TRBJ2-1; 12 bases map to TRBD2. V was pared by 4 bases and J by 10 bases, with 5 bases of the junction left unmatched. The CDR3 has 14 residues. The germline V gene encodes CDR1 SNHLY and CDR2 FYNNEI. The CDR3 loop is CASSALAGGGEQFF. The CDR3 DNA is TGTGCCAGCAGTGCACTAGCGGGAGGCGGCGAGCAGTTCTTC.

This clone was recorded only once. The chain is built from TRBV19 and TRBJ1-1, with TRBD1 matching over 7 bases. CDR1 is LNHDA, CDR2 SQIVND, per germline (reference sequence). This CDR3 is 13 amino acids long. The junction had 7 bases not matched to a gene; V was cut back by 7 bases and J by 5 bases. The CDR3 region is CASNNRGYTEAFF. The DNA for the CDR3 is TGTGCCAGTAACAACAGGGGCTATACTGAAGCTTTCTTT. Using reference TRBV19 and TRBJ1-1 for the parts outside the CDR3, the full variable domain is DGGITQSPKYLFRKEGQNVTLSCEQNLNHDAMYWYRQDPGQGLRLIYYSQIVNDFQKGDIAEGYSVSREKKESFPLTVTSAQKNPTAFYLCASNNRGYTEAFFGQGTRLTVV.

V is TRBV4-2 and J is TRBJ2-1; perhaps TRBD2 as D (6 bases). CDR3 length: 16 amino acids. Germline V lookup: CDR1 LGHNA, CDR2 YNFKEQ. Trimming pared 4 bases from V and 5 bases from J, leaving 18 bases between. The CDR3 nucleotides read TGTGCCAGCAGCCCAAGATGGACGGGAGCTAACAATGAGCAGTTCTTC. Protein: CASSPRWTGANNEQFF.

The chain joins TRBV9 to TRBJ1-4; D call uncertain. The CDR3 is 14 amino acids. Germline CDR1 and CDR2: SGDLS and YYNGEE. Trimming stripped 3 bases from V and 5 bases from J, with 11 bases between. In nucleotides, the CDR3 is TGTGCCAGCAGCGGAGGAGGTCTAAATGAAAAACTGTTTTTT. Translated: CASSGGGLNEKLFF.

The chain uses TRBV27 and TRBJ2-1; TRBD2 agrees at 9 bases. V trimming: 6 bases; J trimming: 6 bases; junction bases outside the gene matches: 6. The CDR3 consists of 14 residues. Germline V gene sequence: CDR1 MNHEY, CDR2 SMNVEV (reference sequence). CDR3 nucleotide sequence: TGTGCCAGCAGGGTCGAGACTAGCGGCAATGAGCAGTTCTTC. This translates into CASRVETSGNEQFF.

The rearrangement links TRBV30 to TRBJ2-5, with TRBD1 matching 8 bases. The V segment lost 5 bases and the J segment 1 base; nucleotides outside the gene matches: 3. The CDR3 is made up of 13 amino acids. Germline V lookup: CDR1 GTSNPN, CDR2 SVGIG (reference sequence). The CDR3 reads CAWDRGAQETQYF. The CDR3 DNA reads TGTGCCTGGGACAGGGGCGCCCAAGAGACCCAGTACTTC.

The rearrangement joins TRBV5-1 to TRBJ2-3, with a tentative D call TRBD1 (5 bases). Germline-derived CDR1 and CDR2 are SGHRS and YFSETQ. CDR3 length: 15 residues. Trimming stripped 1 base from V and 3 bases from J, with 12 bases between. The CDR3 DNA is TGCGCCAGCAGCTTGTTAGGGCAGGGAACAGATACGCAGTATTTT. It specifies CASSLLGQGTDTQYF.

This chain links TRBV11-2 with TRBJ2-3; TRBD1 might be the D (6 bases). Germline V CDR1 and CDR2: SGHAT, FQNNGV. The length of the CDR3 is 13 residues. The V and J ends lost 5 bases and 5 bases respectively, with 11 bases between them. The CDR3 sequence is CASSRSRGDTQYF. The DNA for the CDR3 is TGTGCCAGCAGCCGCAGCAGGGGAGATACGCAGTATTTT.